This paragraph reports one T cell receptor beta chain. This clonotype was seen many times. Its target antigen remains unknown. No much larger clonotype is one base removed from it; base qualities were not supplied. Looking up the germline V gene yields CDR1 SGDLS and CDR2 YYNGEE. The germline ends are 4 bases apart after V is trimmed by 0 bases and J by 0 bases. Spanning cysteine to phenylalanine, the CDR3 consists of 14 amino acids. The kept DNA is CDR3 alone, 42 bases in frame from the first base. For repertoire sequencing, TCR beta CDR3 regions were amplified from RNA transcripts. The first round was an RT-PCR using HTBI primers with the Qiagen OneStep RT-PCR kit, and this first round was followed by a second-round multiplex PCR, then size selection and purification. Sequencing of the libraries was carried out on an Illumina HiSeq2000 in paired-end mode with 100 bp reads. Concerning the study's data processing: SOAPnuke was used for read processing, and reads with adapters, uncalled bases, a mean Phred below 15, or no exact constant-primer or identifier match were discarded. COPE v1.2.5 was used to merge high-quality paired reads. Each unique nucleotide sequence was treated as a clonotype, and MiTCR v1.1 was used to align the clonotypes to the IMGT TRB V, D and J references. Only V-J combinations with frequency above 0.0001 were analysed, covering approximately 99% of repertoires. A TCR clonal expansion and chaos score per V-J combination was defined as the ratio of F50 clonal expansion to chaos observed in the TCRdist matrix. Welch's t-statistics and random forest were used to reduce the features to roughly 14 V-J combinations, which were then used as input to a naive Bayes classifier. The similarity between thyroid and blood repertoires was quantified using the Morisita-Horn index. Using fastp at Q25 and MiXCR, TCRdb reprocessed the public reads and kept productive beta chains. Under each unique CDR3 protein, matching rows form one entry showing the most common genes and DNA. TCRdb's processing, not the authors', yielded these V and J calls. For this sample there are approximately 640,000 distinct CDR3 sequences; roughly 41% appear just once. The ten largest clones add up to over 2.5% of the sample.

This entry comes from a study of Graves' ophthalmopathy and Graves' hyperthyroidism (dated 2018 in TCRdb). Looking at the study overall: Peripheral blood samples were taken at the time of initial diagnosis, before any treatment was given. The study used signatures of the TCR beta repertoire to tell Graves' ophthalmopathy apart from Graves' hyperthyroidism and to predict which patients would progress to ophthalmopathy. In total, 135 blood samples were TCR-sequenced: roughly 45 ophthalmopathy, roughly 77 hyperthyroidism and some 17 hyperthyroidism-to-ophthalmopathy patients. A discovery set of 95 to 100 patients (43 ophthalmopathy, 55 to 65 stable hyperthyroidism) was enrolled to explore V-J signatures distinguishing ophthalmopathy from hyperthyroidism. An independent validation cohort was composed of some 19 hyperthyroidism patients and 17 patients who later progressed from hyperthyroidism to ophthalmopathy. T-cell repertoires of thyroid tissue and blood were compared in over 5 hyperthyroidism patients. Following sampling, methimazole starting at 30 mg daily was administered to hyperthyroidism patients, and high-dose intravenous methylprednisolone was administered to ophthalmopathy patients.

Paper-wide results and their limitations: Sample size was not predetermined statistically, and investigators were not blinded to group allocation. Most of the expanded thyroid clonotypes with a frequency above 0.001 were also detected in blood, and it was suggested that the thyroid immune response may be reflected by blood repertoires. In cross-validation, the 13-signature model distinguished ophthalmopathy from stable hyperthyroidism with about 87% sensitivity and about 84% specificity, and in the test set the corresponding values were 80% and 75%. In validation, the model predicted ophthalmopathy progression with 70.59% sensitivity and approximately 78% specificity; around twelve predicted patients were CT-confirmed with GO in a median of approximately 6.5 months.

Ophthalmopathy patients were characterized by moderately to severely active disease, a Clinical Activity Score of at least 3, a NOSPECS grade of at least 4, and a disease duration under 3 months. Patients were excluded if they had other autoimmune diseases, uncontrolled infections, pregnancy or lactation. Clinical symptoms, serum thyroxine, TRAb, thyroid ultrasound and orbital computed tomography formed the basis of the diagnosis. Ficoll-Paque density gradient centrifugation was used to isolate PBMCs from approximately 10 ml of fresh peripheral blood. Trizol reagent was used to extract the total RNA, and its quality was then checked on an Agilent 2100 Bioanalyzer.

The source is an adult man with Graves' ophthalmopathy. Recombination joined TRBV9 with TRBJ1-3, with no reliable assignment of the D segment. What was sequenced was peripheral blood. The CDR3 region: CASSVESSGNTIYF. The DNA sequence is given as TGTGCCAGCAGCGTAGAAAGCTCTGGAAACACCATATATTTT.